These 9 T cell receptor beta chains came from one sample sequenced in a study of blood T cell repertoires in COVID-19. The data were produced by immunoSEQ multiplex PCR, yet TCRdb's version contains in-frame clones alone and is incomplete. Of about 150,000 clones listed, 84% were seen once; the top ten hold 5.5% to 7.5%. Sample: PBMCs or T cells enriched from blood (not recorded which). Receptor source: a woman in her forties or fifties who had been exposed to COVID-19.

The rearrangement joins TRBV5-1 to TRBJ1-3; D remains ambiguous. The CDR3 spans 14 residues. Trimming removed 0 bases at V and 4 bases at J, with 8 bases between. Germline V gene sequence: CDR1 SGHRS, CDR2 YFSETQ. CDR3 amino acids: CASSLDSLGNTIYF. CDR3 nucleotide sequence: TGCGCCAGCAGCTTGGACTCTCTCGGAAACACCATATATTTT.

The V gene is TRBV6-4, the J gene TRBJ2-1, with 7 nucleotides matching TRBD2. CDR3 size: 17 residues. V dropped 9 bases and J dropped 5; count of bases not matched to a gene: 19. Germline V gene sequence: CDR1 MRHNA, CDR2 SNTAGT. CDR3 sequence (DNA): TGTGCCAGGGTCGGCAGGGAGGCGGGAGTGGGGGACAATGAGCAGTTCTTC. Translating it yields CARVGREAGVGDNEQFF.

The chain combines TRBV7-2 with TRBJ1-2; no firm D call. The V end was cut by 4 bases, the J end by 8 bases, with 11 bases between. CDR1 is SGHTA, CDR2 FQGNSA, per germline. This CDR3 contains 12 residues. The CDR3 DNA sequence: TGTGCCAGCAGCTACCCGGCCAGGGGCTACACCTTC. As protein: CASSYPARGYTF. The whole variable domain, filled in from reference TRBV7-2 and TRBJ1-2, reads GAGVSQSPSNKVTEKGKDVELRCDPISGHTALYWYRQSLGQGLEFLIYFQGNSAPDKSGLPSDRFSAERTGGSVSTLTIQRTQQEDSAVYLCASSYPARGYTFGSGTRLTVV.

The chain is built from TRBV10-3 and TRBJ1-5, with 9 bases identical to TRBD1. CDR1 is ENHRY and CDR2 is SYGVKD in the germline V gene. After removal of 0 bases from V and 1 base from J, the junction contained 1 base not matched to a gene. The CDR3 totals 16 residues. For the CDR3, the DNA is TGTGCCATCAGTGAGTCCGGGACAGGGAGCAATCAGCCCCAGCATTTT. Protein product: CAISESGTGSNQPQHF.

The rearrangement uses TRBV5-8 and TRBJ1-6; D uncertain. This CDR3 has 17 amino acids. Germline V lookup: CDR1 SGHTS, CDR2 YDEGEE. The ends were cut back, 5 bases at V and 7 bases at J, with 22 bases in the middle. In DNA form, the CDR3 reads TGTGCCAGCAGGCCCCGAGTGTTCCGGGATTCCAATTCACCCCTCCACTTT. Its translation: CASRPRVFRDSNSPLHF.

Here the CDR3 DNA reads TGCAGTGCTAGTTCGCTAGCCCACGGCGGTGCAGATACGCAGTATTTT. This codes for CSASSLAHGGADTQYF. V and J are TRBV20-1 and TRBJ2-3; tentatively, D is TRBD2 (5 bases). The germline V and J ends were trimmed by 3 bases and 4 bases, with 20 bases remaining between them. Germline V gene sequence: CDR1 DFQATT, CDR2 SNEGSKA (reference sequence). The CDR3 consists of 16 residues.

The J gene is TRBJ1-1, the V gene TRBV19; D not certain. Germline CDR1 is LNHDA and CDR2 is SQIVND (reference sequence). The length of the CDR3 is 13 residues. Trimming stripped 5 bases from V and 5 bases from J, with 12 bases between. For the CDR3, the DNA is TGTGCCAGTAGTGAGGGTAGGGCGACTGAAGCTTTCTTT. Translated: CASSEGRATEAFF.

The CDR3 nucleotides are TGTGCCAGTAGTATCGTAGTGGGAGGGGCTCCCTACGAGCAGTACTTC. Protein product: CASSIVVGGAPYEQYF. The rearrangement joins TRBV19 to TRBJ2-7; 7 nucleotides match TRBD2. The CDR3 has 16 amino acids. Germline V gene data show CDR1 as LNHDA and CDR2 as SQIVND (reference sequence). V trimming: 3 bases; J trimming: 2 bases; junction bases outside the gene matches: 10.

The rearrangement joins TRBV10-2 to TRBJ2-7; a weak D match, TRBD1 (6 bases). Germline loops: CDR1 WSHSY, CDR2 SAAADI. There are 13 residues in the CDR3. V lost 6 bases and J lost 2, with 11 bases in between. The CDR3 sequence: CASRGQGPYEQYF. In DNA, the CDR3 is TGCGCCAGCAGGGGCCAGGGGCCCTACGAGCAGTACTTC.